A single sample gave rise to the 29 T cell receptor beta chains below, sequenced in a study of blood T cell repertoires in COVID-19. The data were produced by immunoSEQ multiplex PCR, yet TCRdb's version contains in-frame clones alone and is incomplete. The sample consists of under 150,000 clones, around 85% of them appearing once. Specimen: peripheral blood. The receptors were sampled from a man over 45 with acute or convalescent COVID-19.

The CDR3, as DNA: TGTGCCAGCAGCCGCCGCTACTTGAACACCGGGGAGCTGTTTTTT. Its protein is CASSRRYLNTGELFF. This chain connects TRBV6-5 to TRBJ2-2; D remains ambiguous. The CDR3 sequence is 15 residues long. V was pared by 6 bases and J by 1 base, with 12 bases between. The germline gives CDR1 MNHEY, CDR2 SVGAGI.

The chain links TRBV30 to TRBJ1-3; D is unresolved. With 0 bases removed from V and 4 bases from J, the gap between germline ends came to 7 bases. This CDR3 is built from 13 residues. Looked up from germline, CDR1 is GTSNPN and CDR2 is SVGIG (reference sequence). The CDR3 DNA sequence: TGTGCCTGGAGTGTATTTTCAGGAAACACCATATATTTT. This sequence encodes CAWSVFSGNTIYF.

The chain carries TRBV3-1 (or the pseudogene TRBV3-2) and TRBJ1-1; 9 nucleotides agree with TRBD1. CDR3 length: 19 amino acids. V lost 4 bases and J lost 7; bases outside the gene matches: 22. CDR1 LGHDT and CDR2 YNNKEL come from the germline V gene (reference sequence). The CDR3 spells CASSPLVPRPGQGQGEAFF. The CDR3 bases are TGTGCCAGCAGCCCCCTTGTCCCCAGACCGGGACAGGGTCAAGGTGAAGCTTTCTTT.

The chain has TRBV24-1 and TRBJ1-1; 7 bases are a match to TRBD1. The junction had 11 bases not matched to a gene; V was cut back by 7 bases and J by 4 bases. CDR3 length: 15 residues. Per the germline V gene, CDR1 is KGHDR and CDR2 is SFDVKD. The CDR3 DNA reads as TGTGCCACCAGGGGGCCAGGGGGGAGAAGCACTGAAGCTTTCTTT. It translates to CATRGPGGRSTEAFF.

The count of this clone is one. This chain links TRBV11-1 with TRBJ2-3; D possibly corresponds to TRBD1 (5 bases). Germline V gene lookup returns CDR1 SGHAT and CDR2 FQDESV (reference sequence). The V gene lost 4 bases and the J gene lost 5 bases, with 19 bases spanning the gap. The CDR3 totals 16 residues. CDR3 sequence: CASSSGWGIRGDTQYF. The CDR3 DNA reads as TGTGCCAGCAGCTCCGGCTGGGGCATCCGAGGAGATACGCAGTATTTT.

This chain's CDR3 is CSASPMGVYSNQPQHF. In nucleotides, the CDR3 is TGCAGTGCTAGTCCCATGGGCGTTTATAGCAATCAGCCCCAGCATTTT. The V call is TRBV20-1, the J call TRBJ1-5; D is unclear. The V end lost 3 bases, the J end lost 0 bases, and 15 bases lay between the germline ends. The CDR3 contains 16 residues. Germline CDR1 DFQATT, CDR2 SNEGSKA (reference sequence).

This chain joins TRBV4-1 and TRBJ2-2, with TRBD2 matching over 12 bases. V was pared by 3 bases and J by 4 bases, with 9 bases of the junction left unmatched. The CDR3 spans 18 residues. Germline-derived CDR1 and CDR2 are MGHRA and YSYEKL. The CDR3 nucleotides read TGCGCCAGCAGCCAGATTACTAGCGGGGGGTTAGGCACCGGGGAGCTGTTTTTT. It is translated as CASSQITSGGLGTGELFF.

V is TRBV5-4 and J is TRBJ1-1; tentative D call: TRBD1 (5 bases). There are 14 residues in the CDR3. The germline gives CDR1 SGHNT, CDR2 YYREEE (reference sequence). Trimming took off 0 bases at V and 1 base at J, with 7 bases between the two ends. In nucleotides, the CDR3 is TGTGCCAGCAGCTTGGGACAGTCGAACACTGAAGCTTTCTTT. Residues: CASSLGQSNTEAFF.

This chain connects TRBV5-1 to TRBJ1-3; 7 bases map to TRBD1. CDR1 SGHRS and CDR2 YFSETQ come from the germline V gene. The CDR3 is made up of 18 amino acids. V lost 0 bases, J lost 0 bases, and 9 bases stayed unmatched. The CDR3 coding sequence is TGCGCCAGCAGCTTGGACAGTACGGGACAGCACTCTGGAAACACCATATATTTT. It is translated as CASSLDSTGQHSGNTIYF.

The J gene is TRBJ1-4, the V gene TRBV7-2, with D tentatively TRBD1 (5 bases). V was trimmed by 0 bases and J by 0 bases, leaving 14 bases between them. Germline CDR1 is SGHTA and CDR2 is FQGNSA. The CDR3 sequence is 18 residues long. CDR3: CASSLAADSHATNEKLFF. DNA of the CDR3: TGTGCCAGCAGCTTAGCCGCCGACAGCCATGCAACTAATGAAAAACTGTTTTTT.

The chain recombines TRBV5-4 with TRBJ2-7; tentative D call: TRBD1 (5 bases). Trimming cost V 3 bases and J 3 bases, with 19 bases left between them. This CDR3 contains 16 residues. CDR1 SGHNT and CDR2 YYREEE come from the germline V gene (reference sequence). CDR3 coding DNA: TGTGCCAGCAGCTCGAACCGCAGGGCCAATAACTACGAGCAGTACGTC. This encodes CASSSNRRANNYEQYV.

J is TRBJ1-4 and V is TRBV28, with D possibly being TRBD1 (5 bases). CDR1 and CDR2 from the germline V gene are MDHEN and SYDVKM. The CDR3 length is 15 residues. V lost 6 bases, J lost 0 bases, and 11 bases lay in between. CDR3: CASRRTGPTNEKLFF. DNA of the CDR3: TGTGCCAGCAGGAGAACAGGACCAACTAATGAAAAACTGTTTTTT.

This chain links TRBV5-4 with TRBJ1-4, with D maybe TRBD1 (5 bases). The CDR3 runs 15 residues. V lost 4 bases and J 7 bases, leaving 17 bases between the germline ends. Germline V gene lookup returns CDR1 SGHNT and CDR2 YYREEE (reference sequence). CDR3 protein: CASSLPRRQSEKLFF. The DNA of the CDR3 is TGTGCCAGCAGCCTCCCCCGCCGACAGAGTGAAAAACTGTTTTTT.

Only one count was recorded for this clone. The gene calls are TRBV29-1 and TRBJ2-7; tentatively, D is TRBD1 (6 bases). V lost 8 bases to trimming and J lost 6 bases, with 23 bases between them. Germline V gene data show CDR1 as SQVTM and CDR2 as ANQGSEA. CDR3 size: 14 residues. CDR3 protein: CSPYPPTGSGEQYV. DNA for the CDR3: TGCAGCCCGTACCCCCCTACAGGGTCGGGCGAGCAGTACGTC.

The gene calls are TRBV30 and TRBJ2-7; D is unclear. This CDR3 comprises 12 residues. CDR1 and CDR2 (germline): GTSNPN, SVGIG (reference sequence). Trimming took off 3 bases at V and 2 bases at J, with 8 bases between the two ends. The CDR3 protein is CAWRLNTYEQYF. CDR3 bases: TGTGCCTGGAGACTAAATACCTACGAGCAGTACTTC.

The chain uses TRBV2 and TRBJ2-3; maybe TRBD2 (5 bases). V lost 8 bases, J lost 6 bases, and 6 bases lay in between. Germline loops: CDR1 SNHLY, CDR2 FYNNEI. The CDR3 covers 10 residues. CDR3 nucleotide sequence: TGTGCCAGCCGAGGGGATACGCAGTATTTT. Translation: CASRGDTQYF.

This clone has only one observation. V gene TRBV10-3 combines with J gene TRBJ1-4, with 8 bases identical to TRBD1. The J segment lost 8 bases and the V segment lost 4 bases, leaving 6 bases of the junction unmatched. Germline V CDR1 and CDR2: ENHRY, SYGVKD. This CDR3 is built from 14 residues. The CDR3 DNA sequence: TGTGCCATCAGTGCCGGGACAGGAGGGGAAAAACTGTTTTTT. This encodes CAISAGTGGEKLFF.

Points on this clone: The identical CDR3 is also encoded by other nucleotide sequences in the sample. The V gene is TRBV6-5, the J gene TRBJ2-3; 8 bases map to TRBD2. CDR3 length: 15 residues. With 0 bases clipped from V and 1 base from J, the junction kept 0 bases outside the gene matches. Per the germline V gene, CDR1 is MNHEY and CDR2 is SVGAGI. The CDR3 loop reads CASSYSGLGTDTQYF. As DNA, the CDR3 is TGTGCCAGCAGTTACTCGGGACTAGGCACAGATACGCAGTATTTT.

CDR3 region: CASWGTGQGGYTF. DNA of the CDR3: TGTGCCAGCTGGGGGACCGGACAGGGGGGCTACACCTTC. This chain links TRBV27 with TRBJ1-2, with 9 bases lining up with TRBD1. J lost 8 bases, V lost 8 bases, and 9 bases had no gene match. Germline CDR1 is MNHEY and CDR2 is SMNVEV (reference sequence). The CDR3 has 13 amino acids.

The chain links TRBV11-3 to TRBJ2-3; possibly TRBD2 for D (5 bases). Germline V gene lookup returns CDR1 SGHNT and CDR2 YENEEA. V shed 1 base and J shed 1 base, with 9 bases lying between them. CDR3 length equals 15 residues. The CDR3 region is CASSLGTLRTDTQYF. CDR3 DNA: TGTGCCAGCAGCTTAGGGACTCTACGCACAGATACGCAGTATTTT.

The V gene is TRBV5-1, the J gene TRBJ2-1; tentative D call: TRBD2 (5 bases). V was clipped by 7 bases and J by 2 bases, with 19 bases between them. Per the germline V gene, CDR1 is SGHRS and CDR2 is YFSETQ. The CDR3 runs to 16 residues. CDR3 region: CASGPLSGPTYNEQFF. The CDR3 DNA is TGCGCCAGCGGACCCCTAAGCGGTCCCACCTACAATGAGCAGTTCTTC.

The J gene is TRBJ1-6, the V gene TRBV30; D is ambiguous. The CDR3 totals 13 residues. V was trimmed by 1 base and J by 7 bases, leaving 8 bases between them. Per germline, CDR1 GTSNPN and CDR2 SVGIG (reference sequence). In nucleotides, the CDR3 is TGTGCCTGGAGTGCGGGAGCCAATTCACCCCTCCACTTT. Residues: CAWSAGANSPLHF.

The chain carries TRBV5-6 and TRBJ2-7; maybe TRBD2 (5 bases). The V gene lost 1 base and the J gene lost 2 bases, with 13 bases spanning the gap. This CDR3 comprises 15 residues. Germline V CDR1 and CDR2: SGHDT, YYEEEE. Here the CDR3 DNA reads TGTGCCAGCAGCTTGCCCCGCCGGGATCCCTACGAGCAGTACTTC. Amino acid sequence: CASSLPRRDPYEQYF.

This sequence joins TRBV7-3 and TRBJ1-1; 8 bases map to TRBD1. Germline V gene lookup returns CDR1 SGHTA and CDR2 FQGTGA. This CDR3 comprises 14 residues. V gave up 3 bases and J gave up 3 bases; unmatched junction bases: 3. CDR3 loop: CASSFRGPDTEAFF. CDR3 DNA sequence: TGTGCCAGCAGCTTCAGGGGGCCGGACACTGAAGCTTTCTTT. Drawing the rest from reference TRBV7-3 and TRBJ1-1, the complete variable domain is GAGVSQTPSNKVTEKGKYVELRCDPISGHTALYWYRQSLGQGPEFLIYFQGTGAADDSGLPNDRFFAVRPEGSVSTLKIQRTERGDSAVYLCASSFRGPDTEAFFGQGTRLTVV.

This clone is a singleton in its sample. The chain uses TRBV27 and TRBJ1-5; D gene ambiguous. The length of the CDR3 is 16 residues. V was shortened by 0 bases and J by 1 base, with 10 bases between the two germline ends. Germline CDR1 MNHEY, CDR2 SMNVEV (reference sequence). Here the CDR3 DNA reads TGTGCCAGCAGTTTATCGGCCCCCCCGAGCAATCAGCCCCAGCATTTT. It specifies CASSLSAPPSNQPQHF.

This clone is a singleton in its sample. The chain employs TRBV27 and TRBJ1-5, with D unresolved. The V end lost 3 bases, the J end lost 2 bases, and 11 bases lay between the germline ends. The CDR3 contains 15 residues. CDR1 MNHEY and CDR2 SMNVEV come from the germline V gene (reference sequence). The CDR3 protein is CASSLTTLGNQPQHF. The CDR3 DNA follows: TGTGCCAGCAGTTTGACTACCCTGGGCAATCAGCCCCAGCATTTT.

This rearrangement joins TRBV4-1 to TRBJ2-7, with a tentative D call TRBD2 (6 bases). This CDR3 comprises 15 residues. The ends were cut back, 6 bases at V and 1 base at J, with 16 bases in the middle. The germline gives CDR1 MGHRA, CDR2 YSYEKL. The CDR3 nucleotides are TGCGCCAGCAGTTTTACCGGGAGCCCTTCCTACGAGCAGTACTTC. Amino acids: CASSFTGSPSYEQYF.

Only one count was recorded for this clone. In DNA form, the CDR3 reads TGTGCCAGCAGTTACTCGATTGCCGCGGGGCGAAGCACAGATACGCAGTATTTT. It encodes CASSYSIAAGRSTDTQYF. This chain connects TRBV6-2 or TRBV6-3 to TRBJ2-3; possible D gene TRBD2, 6 bases. V was shortened by 0 bases and J by 0 bases, with 16 bases between the two germline ends. The CDR3 contains 18 residues. The germline CDR1 and CDR2 sequences are MNHEY and SVGEGT.

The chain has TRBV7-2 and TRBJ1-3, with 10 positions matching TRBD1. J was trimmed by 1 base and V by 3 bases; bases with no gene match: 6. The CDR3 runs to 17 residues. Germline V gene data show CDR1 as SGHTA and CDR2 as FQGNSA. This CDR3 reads CASSFWTGGKSGNTIYF. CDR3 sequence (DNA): TGTGCCAGCAGCTTCTGGACAGGGGGAAAATCTGGAAACACCATATATTTT.